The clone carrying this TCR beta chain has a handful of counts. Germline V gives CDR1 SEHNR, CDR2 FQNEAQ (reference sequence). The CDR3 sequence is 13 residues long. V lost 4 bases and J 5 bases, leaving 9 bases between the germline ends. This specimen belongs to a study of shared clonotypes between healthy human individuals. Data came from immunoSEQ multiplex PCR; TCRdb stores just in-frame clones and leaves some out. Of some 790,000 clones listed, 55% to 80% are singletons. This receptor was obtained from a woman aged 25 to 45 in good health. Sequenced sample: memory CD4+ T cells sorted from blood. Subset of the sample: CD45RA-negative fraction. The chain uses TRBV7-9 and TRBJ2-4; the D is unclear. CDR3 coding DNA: TGTGCCAGCAGCTCCTACTTGGAAAACATTCAGTACTTC. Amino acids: CASSSYLENIQYF.